This TCR beta chain was obtained from a study of T cell changes during pregnancy in multiple sclerosis. Germline values: CDR1 LNHDA, CDR2 SQIVND (reference sequence). The CDR3 length is 14 residues. Between the trimmed V and J ends, which lost 2 bases and 2 bases, there was a span of 8 bases. This table comes from immunoSEQ multiplex PCR, and its TCRdb copy is limited to in-frame clones, with some not included. This sample carries under 65,000 clones, more than 90% of them seen once, and the ten largest clones take around 3.3%. This sequence joins TRBV19 and TRBJ2-3; D not resolved. This TCR derives from a female donor in good health, enrolled as a control in a pregnancy study. Sequencing used peripheral blood, obtained in the first trimester of pregnancy. Here the CDR3 DNA reads TGTGCCAGTAGTATATCAACTTTCACAGATACGCAGTATTTT. Its translation: CASSISTFTDTQYF. Variable domain in full (rest from reference TRBV19 and TRBJ2-3): DGGITQSPKYLFRKEGQNVTLSCEQNLNHDAMYWYRQDPGQGLRLIYYSQIVNDFQKGDIAEGYSVSREKKESFPLTVTSAQKNPTAFYLCASSISTFTDTQYFGPGTRLTVL.